This entry lists 12 T cell receptor beta chains sequenced from one sample in a study of blood T cell repertoires in COVID-19. Assay: immunoSEQ multiplex PCR; the TCRdb copy retains only in-frame clones and omits some. The sample carries 200,000 to 300,000 clones, approximately 82% recorded once. What was sequenced was peripheral blood. The receptor set was obtained from a woman aged 18-29 years with acute or convalescent COVID-19.

The J gene is TRBJ1-4, the V gene TRBV7-2, with 9 bases aligning to TRBD1. This CDR3 is built from 16 residues. V trimming: 0 bases; J trimming: 4 bases; junction bases outside the gene matches: 3. Germline V gene data show CDR1 as SGHTA and CDR2 as FQGNSA. CDR3 sequence reads: CASSLASGQGNEKLFF. The DNA for the CDR3 is TGTGCCAGCAGCTTAGCGTCGGGACAGGGTAATGAAAAACTGTTTTTT.

The chain has TRBV11-2 and TRBJ2-2; possibly TRBD1 for D (5 bases). The germline gives CDR1 SGHAT, CDR2 FQNNGV. Trimming cost V 4 bases and J 0 bases, with 9 bases left between them. The CDR3 is made up of 15 amino acids. The CDR3 sequence: CASSSGHANTGELFF. The CDR3, as DNA: TGTGCCAGCAGCTCTGGACACGCGAACACCGGGGAGCTGTTTTTT.

The gene calls are TRBV4-3 and TRBJ1-2; no definite D call. The CDR3 sequence is 17 residues long. Germline V gives CDR1 LGHNA, CDR2 YSLEER. Trimming shortened V by 0 bases and J by 4 bases, and 18 bases separated the two germline ends. The DNA of the CDR3 is TGCGCCAGCAGCCAAGACCTAGACCGCCGTCCGGCCTATGGCTACACCTTC. Translating it yields CASSQDLDRRPAYGYTF.

This clone has only a few counts. This sequence joins TRBV6-2 or TRBV6-3 and TRBJ1-5, with 7 nucleotides matching TRBD1. Germline loops: CDR1 MNHEY, CDR2 SVGEGT. The CDR3 totals 16 residues. The V gene end was trimmed by 4 bases and the J gene end by 6 bases; junction bases not matched to a gene: 12. In DNA form, the CDR3 reads TGTGCCAGCAGTTTCACGGACGGTCAGGGGGGTCAGCCCCAGCATTTT. Translated, it gives CASSFTDGQGGQPQHF.

The chain uses TRBV18 and TRBJ2-1, with TRBD2 matching over 14 bases. Germline CDR1 is KGHSH and CDR2 is LQKENI. Unmatched junction bases numbered 8, after V lost 1 base and J lost 9 bases. The CDR3 is 17 residues long. CDR3 in DNA: TGTGCCAGCTCACCACGCGGACTAGCGGGAGGATCGGGTGAGCAGTTCTTC. Translated, it gives CASSPRGLAGGSGEQFF.

The V call is TRBV4-1, the J call TRBJ1-6, with D perhaps TRBD1 (5 bases). The length of the CDR3 is 16 residues. V shed 4 bases and J shed 6 bases, with 16 bases lying between them. Germline V gene data show CDR1 as MGHRA and CDR2 as YSYEKL. CDR3 in amino acids: CASSREETGLNSPLHF. The CDR3 DNA sequence: TGCGCCAGCAGCCGGGAGGAAACAGGCCTTAATTCACCCCTCCACTTT.

The chain links TRBV5-1 to TRBJ2-1, with TRBD2 identical over 12 bases. V was clipped by 0 bases and J by 4 bases; unmatched bases: 5. Germline V gene sequence: CDR1 SGHRS, CDR2 YFSETQ. CDR3 size: 17 residues. DNA for the CDR3: TGCGCCAGCAGCTTGGGATCCGGGACTAGCGGGTACAATGAGCAGTTCTTC. As protein: CASSLGSGTSGYNEQFF.

The J gene is TRBJ2-1, the V gene TRBV28; 9 bases align to TRBD2. The CDR3 length is 15 residues. The germline CDR1 and CDR2 sequences are MDHEN and SYDVKM. Unmatched junction bases numbered 6, after V lost 3 bases and J lost 6 bases. CDR3 sequence reads: CASSLQTSGSNEQFF. The CDR3 nucleotides are TGTGCCAGCAGTTTGCAGACTAGCGGAAGCAATGAGCAGTTCTTC.

This clone was detected once. V and J are TRBV18 and TRBJ2-1; 8 positions match TRBD1. The CDR3 runs to 13 residues. Losses at the gene ends were 4 bases for V and 10 bases for J; bases not matched to a gene: 6. Germline V gene data show CDR1 as KGHSH and CDR2 as LQKENI. The CDR3 DNA follows: TGTGCCAGCTCACTTGGACAGGGCAGGGAGCAGTTCTTC. Translating it yields CASSLGQGREQFF.

The chain uses TRBV12-2 and TRBJ2-5; TRBD1 reflects the table's D call only, with no check against the DNA. TRBV12-2 is tagged as a pseudogene. The CDR3 length is 15 residues. The CDR3 nucleotides read TGTGCAAGTCGCTTGGGGACAGGGTCCCAAGAGACCCAGTACTTC. Its protein product is CASRLGTGSQETQYF.

The V call is TRBV6-4, the J call TRBJ1-2; D is unresolved. The CDR3 spans 14 residues. Trimming removed 5 bases from V and 4 bases from J, with 14 bases in between. The germline V gene has CDR1 MRHNA and CDR2 SNTAGT. CDR3 sequence (DNA): TGTGCCAGCAGTCCGAGCCCAGACTCCTATGGCTACACCTTC. This codes for CASSPSPDSYGYTF.

The chain recombines TRBV4-3 with TRBJ1-1; TRBD1 matches at 9 bases. The J segment lost 4 bases and the V segment lost 1 base, leaving 1 base of the junction unmatched. This CDR3 comprises 14 residues. Germline V gene data show CDR1 as LGHNA and CDR2 as YSLEER. The CDR3, as DNA: TGCGCCAGCAGCCAAGGACAGGGGGGCACTGAAGCTTTCTTT. Translated: CASSQGQGGTEAFF.